These 23 T cell receptor beta chains were sequenced from one sample in a study of regulatory T cells in long-lasting Graves disease. Time point indicated: persistent/refractory GD, antithyroid drugs over 5 years with positive TRAb. PBMC-extracted RNA yielded the TCR library. The TCR beta library used iRepertoire HTBI primers with Arm-PCR amplification of CDR3. MiXCR, run by TCRdb on the multiplex PCR reads, gives a single entry per CDR3 protein. Of more than 300,000 distinct CDR3 sequences listed, roughly 25% are singletons. This specimen was peripheral blood mononuclear cells (PBMCs), taken when the disease was refractory, from a patient treated with antithyroid drugs. The receptors here all came from a woman in her 40s with Graves disease.

This clonotype was seen a handful of times. The chain combines TRBV11-2 with TRBJ2-7; TRBD2 matches at 8 bases. There are 14 residues in the CDR3. V dropped 4 bases and J dropped 3; count of bases not matched to a gene: 5. Germline CDR1 is SGHAT and CDR2 is FQNNGV. The CDR3 protein is CASSSLAGNYEQYF. DNA of the CDR3: TGTGCCAGCAGCTCCTTAGCGGGGAACTACGAGCAGTACTTC. Drawing the rest from reference TRBV11-2 and TRBJ2-7, the complete variable domain is EAGVAQSPRYKIIEKRQSVAFWCNPISGHATLYWYQQILGQGPKLLIQFQNNGVVDDSQLPKDRFSAERLKGVDSTLKIQPAKLEDSAVYLCASSSLAGNYEQYFGPGTRLTVT.

J is TRBJ2-7 and V is TRBV20-1, with a weak D call TRBD1 (5 bases). The CDR3 has 14 amino acids. V lost 3 bases and J lost 0, with 12 bases in between. Germline V gives CDR1 DFQATT, CDR2 SNEGSKA (reference sequence). CDR3 sequence reads: CSARLTADSYEQYF. The CDR3 bases are TGCAGTGCTAGGCTGACAGCTGACTCCTACGAGCAGTACTTC.

This clonotype was counted at least ten times. The DNA of the CDR3 is TGTGCCAGTAACGTCCGAGCCAGGGGAACTGAAGCTTTCTTT. This translates into CASNVRARGTEAFF. The J gene is TRBJ1-1, the V gene TRBV2; a weak D match, TRBD1 (6 bases). CDR1 is SNHLY and CDR2 is FYNNEI in the germline V gene. Trimming took off 9 bases at V and 5 bases at J, with 19 bases between the two ends. The CDR3 runs to 14 residues.

This clonotype showed up just a few times. V is TRBV20-1 and J is TRBJ1-6; D gene uncertain. CDR3 length: 14 residues. The germline gives CDR1 DFQATT, CDR2 SNEGSKA (reference sequence). V shed 5 bases and J shed 8 bases, with 16 bases lying between them. This CDR3 is CSAPDPRVHSPLHF. The CDR3 DNA follows: TGCAGTGCTCCAGACCCTAGGGTGCATTCACCCCTCCACTTT.

This clonotype was observed a handful of times. V usage is TRBV7-8 and J usage is TRBJ2-5, with TRBD1 as a possible D gene (6 bases). The ends were cut back, 5 bases at V and 5 bases at J, with 27 bases in the middle. Germline V lookup: CDR1 SGHVS, CDR2 FQNEAQ. This CDR3 contains 18 residues. The CDR3 region has the DNA TGTGCCAGCAGCCCAAGAAGGGGGTTTCTATACCGAGGGGAGACCCAGTACTTC. This codes for CASSPRRGFLYRGETQYF.

This clonotype was counted at least ten times. The CDR3 loop reads CSVTDSSNQPQHF. In nucleotides, the CDR3 is TGCAGCGTGACCGACAGTAGCAATCAGCCCCAGCATTTT. The V gene is TRBV29-1, the J gene TRBJ1-5; tentative D call: TRBD1 (5 bases). The CDR3 spans 13 residues. CDR1 is SQVTM and CDR2 is ANQGSEA in the germline V gene. Trimming took off 6 bases at V and 0 bases at J, with 9 bases between the two ends.

At least ten counts were recorded for this clonotype. As DNA, the CDR3 is TGCAGTGCTAGCGCCAGACTAGCGGGAGGGAACGAGCAGTACTTC. This translates into CSASARLAGGNEQYF. The chain is built from TRBV20-1 and TRBJ2-7, with TRBD2 matching over 14 bases. The J segment lost 5 bases and the V segment lost 3 bases, leaving 6 bases of the junction unmatched. CDR1 DFQATT and CDR2 SNEGSKA come from the germline V gene (reference sequence). The CDR3 loop spans 15 amino acids.

This clonotype occurred many times. The J gene is TRBJ2-2, the V gene TRBV28; 7 bases agree with TRBD2. The CDR3 contains 14 residues. Germline V gene data show CDR1 as MDHEN and CDR2 as SYDVKM. CDR3 nucleotides: TGTGCGATACCGCTAGCGGATAACACCGGGGAGCTGTTTTTT. Amino acids: CAIPLADNTGELFF.

As for this clonotype: This could be a read error, since a much larger clone is one nucleotide away. The chain is built from TRBV7-9 and TRBJ1-4, with TRBD1 matching 9 bases. The CDR3 sequence is 13 residues long. Germline trimming cut 8 bases from V and 4 bases from J; bases unmatched to any gene: 2. Germline assignment: CDR1 SEHNR and CDR2 FQNEAQ (reference sequence). This chain's CDR3 is CASGGQGNEKLFF. CDR3 DNA: TGTGCCAGCGGGGGACAGGGTAATGAAAAACTGTTTTTT.

This clonotype was found many times. Here the CDR3 reads CASSFRVGQGLLSNQPQHF. In DNA, the CDR3 is TGTGCCAGCAGTTTTAGGGTAGGGCAGGGGCTTCTAAGCAATCAGCCCCAGCATTTT. The gene calls are TRBV28 and TRBJ1-5; a possible D gene is TRBD1 (6 bases). This CDR3 has 19 residues. Trimming shortened V by 3 bases and J by 1 base, and 22 bases separated the two germline ends. Germline V CDR1 and CDR2: MDHEN, SYDVKM.

The chain is built from TRBV6-2 or TRBV6-3 and TRBJ2-5; the D gene is possibly TRBD1 (5 bases). V was pared by 7 bases and J by 1 base, with 7 bases between. The CDR3 spans 12 residues. CDR1 is MNHEY and CDR2 is SVGEGT in the germline V gene. CDR3 sequence: CASNRPQETQYF. In DNA, the CDR3 is TGTGCCAGCAACAGGCCCCAAGAGACCCAGTACTTC.

The chain uses TRBV4-1 and TRBJ1-6; the D is unclear. The CDR3 contains 13 residues. CDR1 is MGHRA, CDR2 YSYEKL, per germline. Trimming pared 4 bases from V and 10 bases from J, leaving 11 bases between. CDR3 loop: CASSPKVGSPLHF. The CDR3 DNA reads TGCGCCAGCAGCCCAAAAGTAGGGTCACCCCTCCACTTT.

The CDR3 is CASSYSRTGNSPLHF. CDR3 DNA: TGTGCCAGCAGTTACTCGAGGACAGGCAATTCACCCCTCCACTTT. This chain links TRBV6-2 or TRBV6-3 with TRBJ1-6, with 7 bases fitting TRBD1. With 0 bases clipped from V and 7 bases from J, the junction kept 3 bases outside the gene matches. The CDR3 consists of 15 residues. Germline V CDR1 and CDR2: MNHEY, SVGEGT.

Many counts were recorded for this clonotype. V usage is TRBV20-1 and J usage is TRBJ2-7; tentative D call: TRBD2 (7 bases). Germline CDR1 reads DFQATT; CDR2 reads SNEGSKA (reference sequence). V lost 3 bases, J lost 0 bases, and 18 bases lay in between. The CDR3 is 16 amino acids. The CDR3 spells CSASSGEGGISYEQYF. The CDR3, as DNA: TGCAGTGCTAGTTCAGGGGAGGGAGGCATCTCCTACGAGCAGTACTTC.

This chain connects TRBV9 to TRBJ2-5, with D possibly being TRBD2 (6 bases). Germline-derived CDR1 and CDR2 are SGDLS and YYNGEE. V was clipped by 0 bases and J by 2 bases, with 11 bases between them. The CDR3 has 15 residues. CDR3: CASSVGLAQQETQYF. The CDR3 DNA reads TGTGCCAGCAGCGTAGGTCTAGCGCAGCAAGAGACCCAGTACTTC.

This clonotype was detected only a few times. The chain has TRBV12-3 or TRBV12-4 and TRBJ1-4; no clear D. The V gene lost 4 bases and the J gene lost 5 bases, with 11 bases spanning the gap. The CDR3 loop spans 14 amino acids. CDR3 amino acids: CASSWNGRNEKLFF. The CDR3 region has the DNA TGTGCCAGCAGTTGGAACGGGAGGAATGAAAAACTGTTTTTT.

This clonotype was recorded many times. The chain combines TRBV11-2 with TRBJ2-1; 7 positions match TRBD2. From germline, CDR1 is SGHAT and CDR2 FQNNGV. V trimming: 1 base; J trimming: 4 bases; junction bases outside the gene matches: 7. The CDR3 consists of 16 residues. The CDR3 DNA follows: TGTGCCAGCAGCTTAGGGGGCGGGAGTGGGTACAATGAGCAGTTCTTC. It yields the protein CASSLGGGSGYNEQFF.

This clonotype occurred many times. DNA of the CDR3: TGTGCCAGCAGTTTAACGGCGGGATACGAGCAGTACTTC. Its protein is CASSLTAGYEQYF. The chain employs TRBV28 and TRBJ2-7; a weak D match, TRBD2 (6 bases). Germline V CDR1 and CDR2: MDHEN, SYDVKM. The ends were cut back, 2 bases at V and 4 bases at J, with 9 bases in the middle. The CDR3 is made up of 13 amino acids. Looking up the rest from reference TRBV28 and TRBJ2-7 gives the full variable domain: DVKVTQSSRYLVKRTGEKVFLECVQDMDHENMFWYRQDPGLGLRLIYFSYDVKMKEKGDIPEGYSVSREKKERFSLILESASTNQTSMYLCASSLTAGYEQYFGPGTRLTVT.

There are a few counts of this clonotype. The J gene is TRBJ1-4, the V gene TRBV29-1; 8 bases are a match to TRBD1. From germline, CDR1 is SQVTM and CDR2 ANQGSEA. The CDR3 has 15 amino acids. Trimming at V came to 5 bases and at J to 11 bases, leaving 16 bases not matched to a gene. CDR3 nucleotides: TGCAGCGTTCTTTATGAACGACAGGGGTTCTGGAAACTGTTTTTT. This gives the protein CSVLYERQGFWKLFF.

The gene calls are TRBV12-3 or TRBV12-4 and TRBJ2-7; D is unresolved. CDR3 length: 11 residues. The V gene lost 3 bases and the J gene lost 10 bases, with 10 bases spanning the gap. The CDR3 is CASSFGPRQYF. The CDR3 region has the DNA TGTGCCAGCAGTTTTGGGCCGAGACAGTACTTC.

This clonotype has a count of ten or more. The rearrangement uses TRBV28 and TRBJ1-5, with D unclear. The V gene's germline CDR1 is MDHEN and CDR2 SYDVKM. Trimming left V 7 bases short and J 7 bases short, with 17 bases between. CDR3 size: 14 residues. The CDR3 reads CASTLDRSRQPQHF. CDR3 nucleotides: TGTGCCAGCACCCTGGACCGGTCACGCCAGCCCCAGCATTTT.

This rearrangement joins TRBV28 to TRBJ2-7; 8 nucleotides agree with TRBD1. The CDR3 runs to 15 residues. V dropped 6 bases and J dropped 2; count of bases not matched to a gene: 9. Looked up from germline, CDR1 is MDHEN and CDR2 is SYDVKM. The chain's CDR3 is CASSQTGTGTYEQYF. The CDR3 bases are TGTGCCAGCAGCCAAACCGGGACAGGCACCTACGAGCAGTACTTC. Supplemented by reference TRBV28 and TRBJ2-7, the full variable domain reads DVKVTQSSRYLVKRTGEKVFLECVQDMDHENMFWYRQDPGLGLRLIYFSYDVKMKEKGDIPEGYSVSREKKERFSLILESASTNQTSMYLCASSQTGTGTYEQYFGPGTRLTVT.

The chain couples TRBV3-1 to TRBJ2-5; 10 bases match TRBD2. The CDR3 totals 16 residues. V shed 0 bases, J shed 8 bases, and the junction held 9 bases outside the gene matches. The germline V gene encodes CDR1 LGHDT and CDR2 YNNKEL (reference sequence). The CDR3 here is CASSQDKRGGRRTQYF. The CDR3 region has the DNA TGTGCCAGCAGCCAAGATAAGCGGGGGGGCCGAAGAACCCAGTACTTC.